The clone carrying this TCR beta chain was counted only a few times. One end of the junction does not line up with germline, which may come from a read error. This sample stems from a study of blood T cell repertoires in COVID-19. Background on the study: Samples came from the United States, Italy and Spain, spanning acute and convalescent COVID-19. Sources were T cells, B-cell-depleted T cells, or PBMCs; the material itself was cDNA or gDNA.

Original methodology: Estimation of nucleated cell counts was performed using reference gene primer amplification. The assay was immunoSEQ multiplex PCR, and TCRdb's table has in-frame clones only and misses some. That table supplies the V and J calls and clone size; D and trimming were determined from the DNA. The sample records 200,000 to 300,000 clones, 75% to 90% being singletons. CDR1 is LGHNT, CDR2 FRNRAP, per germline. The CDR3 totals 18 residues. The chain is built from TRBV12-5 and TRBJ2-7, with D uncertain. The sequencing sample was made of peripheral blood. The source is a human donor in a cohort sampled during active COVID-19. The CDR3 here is CAEAKTLKNADSPRSPVF. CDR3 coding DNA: TGTGCTGAAGCCAAGACCCTAAAAAACGCGGATTCCCCCAGATCCCCAGTCTTC.